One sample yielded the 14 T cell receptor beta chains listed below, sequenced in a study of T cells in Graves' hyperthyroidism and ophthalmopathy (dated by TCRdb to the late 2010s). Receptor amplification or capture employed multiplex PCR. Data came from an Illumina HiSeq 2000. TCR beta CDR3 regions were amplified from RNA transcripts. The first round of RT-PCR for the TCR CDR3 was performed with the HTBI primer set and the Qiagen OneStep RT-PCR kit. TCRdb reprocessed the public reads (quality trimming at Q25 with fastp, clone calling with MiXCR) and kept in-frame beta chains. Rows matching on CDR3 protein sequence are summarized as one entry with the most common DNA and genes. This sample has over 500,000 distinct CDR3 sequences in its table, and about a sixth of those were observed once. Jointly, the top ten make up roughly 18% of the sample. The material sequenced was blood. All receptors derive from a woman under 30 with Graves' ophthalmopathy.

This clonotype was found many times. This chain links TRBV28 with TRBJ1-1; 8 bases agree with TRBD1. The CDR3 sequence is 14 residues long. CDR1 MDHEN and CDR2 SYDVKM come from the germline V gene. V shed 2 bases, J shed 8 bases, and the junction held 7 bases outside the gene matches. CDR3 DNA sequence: TGTGCCAGCAGTTTACTCCGAGGACAGGGAGAAGCTTTCTTT. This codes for CASSLLRGQGEAFF. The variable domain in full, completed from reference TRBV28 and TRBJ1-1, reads DVKVTQSSRYLVKRTGEKVFLECVQDMDHENMFWYRQDPGLGLRLIYFSYDVKMKEKGDIPEGYSVSREKKERFSLILESASTNQTSMYLCASSLLRGQGEAFFGQGTRLTVV.

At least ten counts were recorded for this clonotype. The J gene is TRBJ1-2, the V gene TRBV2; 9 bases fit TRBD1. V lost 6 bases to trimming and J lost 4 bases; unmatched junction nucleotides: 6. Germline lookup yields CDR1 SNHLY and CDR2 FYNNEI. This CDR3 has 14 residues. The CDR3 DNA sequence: TGTGCCAGCAGCACAGGGGGCTGGAGCTATGGCTACACCTTC. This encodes CASSTGGWSYGYTF.

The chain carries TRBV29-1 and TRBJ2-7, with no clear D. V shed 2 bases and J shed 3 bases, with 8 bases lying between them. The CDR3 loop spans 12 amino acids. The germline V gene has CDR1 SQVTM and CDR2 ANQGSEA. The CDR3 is CSVERKYYEQYF. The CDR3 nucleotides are TGCAGCGTTGAAAGGAAGTACTACGAGCAGTACTTC.

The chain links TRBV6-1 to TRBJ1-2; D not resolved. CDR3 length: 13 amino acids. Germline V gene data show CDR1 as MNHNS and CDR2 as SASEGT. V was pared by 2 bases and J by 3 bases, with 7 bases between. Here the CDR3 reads CASSEIPDYGYTF. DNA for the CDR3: TGTGCCAGCAGTGAAATACCCGACTATGGCTACACCTTC.

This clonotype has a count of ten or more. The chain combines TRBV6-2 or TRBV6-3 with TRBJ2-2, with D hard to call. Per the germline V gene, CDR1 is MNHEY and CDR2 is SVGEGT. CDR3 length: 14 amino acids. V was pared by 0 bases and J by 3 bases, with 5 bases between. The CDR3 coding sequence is TGTGCCAGCAGTTACTCAGTGGACACCGGGGAGCTGTTTTTT. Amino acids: CASSYSVDTGELFF.

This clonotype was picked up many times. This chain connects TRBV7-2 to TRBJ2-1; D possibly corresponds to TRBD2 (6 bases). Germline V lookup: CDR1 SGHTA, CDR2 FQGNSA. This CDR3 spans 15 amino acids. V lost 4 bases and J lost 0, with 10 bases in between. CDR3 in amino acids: CASSSVGGSYNEQFF. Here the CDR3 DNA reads TGTGCCAGCAGCTCCGTGGGGGGCTCCTACAATGAGCAGTTCTTC.

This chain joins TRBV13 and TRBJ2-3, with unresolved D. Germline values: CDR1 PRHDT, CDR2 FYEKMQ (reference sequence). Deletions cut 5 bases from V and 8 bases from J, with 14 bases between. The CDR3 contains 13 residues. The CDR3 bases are TGTGCCAGCAGCCCCCTGGATCTTCGTACGCAGTATTTT. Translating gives CASSPLDLRTQYF.

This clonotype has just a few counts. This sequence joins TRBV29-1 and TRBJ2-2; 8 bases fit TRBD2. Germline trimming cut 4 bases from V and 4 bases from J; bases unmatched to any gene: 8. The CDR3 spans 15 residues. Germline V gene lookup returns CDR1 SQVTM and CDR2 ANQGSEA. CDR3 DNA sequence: TGCAGCGTTGGCGACGGGGGGGCAGGCACCGGGGAGCTGTTTTTT. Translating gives CSVGDGGAGTGELFF.

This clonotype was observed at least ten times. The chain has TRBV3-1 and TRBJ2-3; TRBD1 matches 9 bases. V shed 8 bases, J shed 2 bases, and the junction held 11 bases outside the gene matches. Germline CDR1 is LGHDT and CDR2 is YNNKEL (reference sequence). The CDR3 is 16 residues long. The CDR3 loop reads CASATGGPKPTDTQYF. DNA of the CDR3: TGTGCCAGCGCCACAGGGGGCCCTAAACCCACAGATACGCAGTATTTT.

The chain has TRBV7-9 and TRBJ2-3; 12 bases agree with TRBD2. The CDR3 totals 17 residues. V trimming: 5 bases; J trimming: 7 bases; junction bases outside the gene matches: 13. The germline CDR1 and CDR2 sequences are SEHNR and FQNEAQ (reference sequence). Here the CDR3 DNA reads TGTGCCAGCAGCCCCCTCGGGGGTGGACTAGCGGGGCATACGCAGTATTTT. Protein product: CASSPLGGGLAGHTQYF.

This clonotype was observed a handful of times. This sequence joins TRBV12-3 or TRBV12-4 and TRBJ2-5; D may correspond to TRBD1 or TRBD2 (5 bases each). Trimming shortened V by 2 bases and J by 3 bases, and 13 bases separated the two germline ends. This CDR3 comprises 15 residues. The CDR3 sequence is CASSLPRDVEETQYF. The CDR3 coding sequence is TGTGCCAGCAGTTTACCCAGGGACGTTGAAGAGACCCAGTACTTC.

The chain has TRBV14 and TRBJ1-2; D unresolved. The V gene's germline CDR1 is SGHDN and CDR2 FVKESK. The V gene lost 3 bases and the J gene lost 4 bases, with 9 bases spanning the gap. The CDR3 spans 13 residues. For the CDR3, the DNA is TGTGCCAGCAGCCAGACCAGCTTCTATGGCTACACCTTC. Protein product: CASSQTSFYGYTF.

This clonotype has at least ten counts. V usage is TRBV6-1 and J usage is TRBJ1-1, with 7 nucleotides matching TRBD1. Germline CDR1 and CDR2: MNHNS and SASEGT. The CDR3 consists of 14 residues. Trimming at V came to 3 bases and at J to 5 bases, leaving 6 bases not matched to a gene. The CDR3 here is CASSDPGGSTEAFF. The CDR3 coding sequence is TGTGCCAGCAGTGACCCAGGGGGGAGTACTGAAGCTTTCTTT.

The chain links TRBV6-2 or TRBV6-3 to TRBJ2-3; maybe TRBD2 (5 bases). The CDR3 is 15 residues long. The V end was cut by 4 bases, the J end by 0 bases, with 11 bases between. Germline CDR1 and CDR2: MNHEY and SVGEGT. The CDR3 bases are TGTGCCAGCAGTTGGGCAGCGGTTAGCACAGATACGCAGTATTTT. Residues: CASSWAAVSTDTQYF.